These 21 T cell receptor beta chains came from one sample sequenced in a study of CD8+ T cells in alopecia areata. Sequencing relied on a cDNA template that was reverse transcribed from extracted RNA. The repertoire was sequenced with immunoSEQ multiplex PCR; TCRdb's copy has only in-frame clones and lacks some. Of under 150,000 clones listed, around 62% are singletons. The source material was CD8+ T cells sorted from blood. The receptors derive from a human donor in good health.

V usage is TRBV2 and J usage is TRBJ2-1; the match to TRBD2 covers 7 bases. The J segment lost 2 bases and the V segment lost 3 bases, leaving 4 bases of the junction unmatched. The CDR3 is made up of 15 amino acids. Germline V gives CDR1 SNHLY, CDR2 FYNNEI. The CDR3 protein is CASSEILAAYNEQFF. In DNA, the CDR3 is TGTGCCAGCAGTGAGATCCTAGCGGCCTACAATGAGCAGTTCTTC.

The chain carries TRBV14 and TRBJ2-7; 8 nucleotides align to TRBD2. CDR3 length: 13 amino acids. V lost 4 bases to trimming and J lost 6 bases; unmatched junction nucleotides: 5. In germline, CDR1 is SGHDN, CDR2 FVKESK. The DNA for the CDR3 is TGTGCCAGCAGCCCTGGACTAGCAGTCGAGCAGTACTTC. This translates into CASSPGLAVEQYF.

The V gene is TRBV27, the J gene TRBJ2-7; a weak D match, TRBD2 (5 bases). CDR3 size: 14 residues. V was pared by 2 bases and J by 3 bases, with 11 bases between. Germline V gene data show CDR1 as MNHEY and CDR2 as SMNVEV (reference sequence). CDR3 residues: CASSLVQGSYEQYF. In DNA, the CDR3 is TGTGCCAGCAGTTTAGTTCAAGGGAGCTACGAGCAGTACTTC.

V is TRBV29-1 and J is TRBJ2-7; TRBD2 aligns across 10 bases. V lost 5 bases, J lost 4 bases, and 5 bases stayed unmatched. CDR1 is SQVTM and CDR2 is ANQGSEA in the germline V gene. The CDR3 has 13 residues. For the CDR3, the DNA is TGCAGCGTTACCGTAGCGGGAGGTTACGAGCAGTACTTC. It translates to CSVTVAGGYEQYF.

V is TRBV27 and J is TRBJ2-2; 7 nucleotides align to TRBD2. CDR3 length equals 14 residues. The junction had 1 base not matched to a gene; V was cut back by 2 bases and J by 4 bases. Germline V CDR1 and CDR2: MNHEY, SMNVEV (reference sequence). The chain's CDR3 is CASSLAGATGELFF. The CDR3 DNA reads as TGTGCCAGCAGTTTAGCGGGAGCCACCGGGGAGCTGTTTTTT.

This chain joins TRBV19 and TRBJ2-7; the match to TRBD2 covers 14 bases. Losses at the gene ends were 8 bases for V and 3 bases for J; bases not matched to a gene: 3. The CDR3 is 14 amino acids. CDR1 is LNHDA and CDR2 is SQIVND in the germline V gene (reference sequence). CDR3 sequence: CASGTSGSFYEQYF. CDR3 bases: TGTGCCAGTGGGACTAGCGGGAGTTTCTACGAGCAGTACTTC.

The chain uses TRBV30 and TRBJ2-2, with a weak D call TRBD2 (5 bases). Trimming removed 4 bases from V and 0 bases from J, with 12 bases in between. This CDR3 region has 15 residues. Germline CDR1 reads GTSNPN; CDR2 reads SVGIG (reference sequence). The chain's CDR3 is CAWKASPSNTGELFF. CDR3 in DNA: TGTGCCTGGAAGGCTAGCCCCTCGAACACCGGGGAGCTGTTTTTT.

This chain joins TRBV5-1 and TRBJ2-7; D might be TRBD1 (5 bases). V lost 5 bases and J 2 bases, leaving 14 bases between the germline ends. CDR1 and CDR2 (germline): SGHRS, YFSETQ. This CDR3 comprises 14 residues. CDR3: CASSPRWGPYEQYF. The CDR3 nucleotides are TGCGCCAGCAGTCCCCGCTGGGGCCCCTACGAGCAGTACTTC.

This clone was detected a few times. This rearrangement joins TRBV15 to TRBJ2-1; D is undetermined. V shed 3 bases and J shed 10 bases, with 13 bases lying between them. The CDR3 is 13 amino acids. The germline V gene has CDR1 LNHNV and CDR2 YYDKDF (reference sequence). CDR3 nucleotide sequence: TGTGCCACCAGCAGCGTCGAGTTCAGGGAGCAGTTCTTC. Translation gives CATSSVEFREQFF. Together with reference TRBV15 and TRBJ2-1, the CDR3 gives the full variable domain: DAMVIQNPRYQVTQFGKPVTLSCSQTLNHNVMYWYQQKSSQAPKLLFHYYDKDFNNEADTPDNFQSRRPNTSFCFLDIRSPGLGDTAMYLCATSSVEFREQFFGPGTRLTVL.

This clone was counted between two and nine times. DNA for the CDR3: TGTGCCAGCAGCTTCCCGAGTCTAGCAGGGGAGAAGGGGCCCAACGAGCAGTACTTC. This gives the protein CASSFPSLAGEKGPNEQYF. The rearrangement uses TRBV7-9 and TRBJ2-7; possibly TRBD1 for D (6 bases). V was cut by 3 bases and J by 5 bases, with 29 bases left in between. Germline loops: CDR1 SEHNR, CDR2 FQNEAQ (reference sequence). The CDR3 contains 19 residues.

This clone was counted between two and nine times. The chain combines TRBV7-9 with TRBJ1-4, with 7 positions matching TRBD1. Germline trimming cut 0 bases from V and 7 bases from J; bases unmatched to any gene: 5. This CDR3 has 15 amino acids. CDR1 is SEHNR and CDR2 is FQNEAQ in the germline V gene (reference sequence). CDR3 bases: TGTGCCAGCAGCTTAGCGGACAGGCTGGGTGAAAAACTGTTTTTT. This gives the protein CASSLADRLGEKLFF. The full variable domain, with the rest looked up from reference TRBV7-9 and TRBJ1-4, is DTGVSQNPRHKITKRGQNVTFRCDPISEHNRLYWYRQTLGQGPEFLTYFQNEAQLEKSRLLSDRFSAERPKGSFSTLEIQRTEQGDSAMYLCASSLADRLGEKLFFGSGTQLSVL.

This rearrangement joins TRBV27 to TRBJ2-1, with D perhaps assigned TRBD1 or TRBD2 (5 bases each). The CDR3 sequence is 15 residues long. V lost 2 bases and J 4 bases, leaving 12 bases between the germline ends. CDR1 and CDR2 (germline): MNHEY, SMNVEV (reference sequence). DNA of the CDR3: TGTGCCAGCAGTTTAGGGGACCACCGTTACAATGAGCAGTTCTTC. Protein sequence: CASSLGDHRYNEQFF.

The genes are TRBV29-1 and TRBJ2-1; tentative D call: TRBD2 (6 bases). Trimming removed 6 bases at V and 9 bases at J, with 15 bases between. Per the germline V gene, CDR1 is SQVTM and CDR2 is ANQGSEA. This CDR3 spans 12 amino acids. This CDR3 reads CSVILRGGEQFF. CDR3 sequence (DNA): TGCAGCGTCATCCTCCGGGGAGGTGAGCAGTTCTTC.

The CDR3 here is CAWSQGNTEAFF. The CDR3 coding sequence is TGTGCCTGGAGCCAGGGGAACACTGAAGCTTTCTTT. The chain is built from TRBV30 and TRBJ1-1; D may be TRBD1 (5 bases). Germline V gives CDR1 GTSNPN, CDR2 SVGIG (reference sequence). The CDR3 sequence is 12 residues long. V was shortened by 3 bases and J by 1 base, with 6 bases between the two germline ends.

The chain uses TRBV11-2 and TRBJ2-1; 8 nucleotides agree with TRBD2. The V segment lost 7 bases and the J segment 0 bases; nucleotides outside the gene matches: 11. Looked up from germline, CDR1 is SGHAT and CDR2 is FQNNGV. The CDR3 runs 17 residues. CDR3 region: CASIGGAPPSSYNEQFF. The CDR3 DNA follows: TGTGCCAGCATCGGGGGGGCCCCTCCGAGCTCCTACAATGAGCAGTTCTTC.

The chain links TRBV14 to TRBJ2-5; D uncertain. The V gene lost 6 bases and the J gene lost 2 bases, with 10 bases spanning the gap. Germline V gene sequence: CDR1 SGHDN, CDR2 FVKESK. This CDR3 spans 13 amino acids. The CDR3 spells CASRVPWQETQYF. CDR3 nucleotide sequence: TGTGCCAGCAGAGTCCCTTGGCAAGAGACCCAGTACTTC.

This rearrangement joins TRBV29-1 to TRBJ1-3; 7 bases are a match to TRBD1. Germline V gene data show CDR1 as SQVTM and CDR2 as ANQGSEA. V lost 4 bases to trimming and J lost 3 bases; unmatched junction nucleotides: 12. The CDR3 extends over 16 amino acids. CDR3 nucleotide sequence: TGCAGCGTTGTCCTTCGACAGGGCAAACTTGGAAACACCATATATTTT. Its translation: CSVVLRQGKLGNTIYF.

The chain combines TRBV29-1 with TRBJ2-7; the D gene could be TRBD1 or TRBD2 (8 bases each). The CDR3 has 16 amino acids. The germline V and J ends were trimmed by 5 bases and 6 bases, with 26 bases remaining between them. From germline, CDR1 is SQVTM and CDR2 ANQGSEA. The CDR3 DNA follows: TGCAGCGTTATCGACAGGGGAAGACGGGGGACTAGCGAGCAGTACTTC. Its protein is CSVIDRGRRGTSEQYF.

This clone was detected only a few times. The V and J genes are TRBV27 and TRBJ2-7, with 7 bases aligning to TRBD2. This CDR3 is built from 15 residues. The junction had 2 bases not matched to a gene; V was cut back by 0 bases and J by 0 bases. Per germline, CDR1 MNHEY and CDR2 SMNVEV (reference sequence). The CDR3 loop is CASSLSSGASYEQYF. CDR3 bases: TGTGCCAGCAGTTTATCAAGCGGGGCCTCCTACGAGCAGTACTTC.

The V gene is TRBV7-2, the J gene TRBJ2-5; TRBD2 matches 7 bases. J was trimmed by 4 bases and V by 2 bases; bases with no gene match: 4. The length of the CDR3 is 14 residues. CDR1 SGHTA and CDR2 FQGNSA come from the germline V gene. CDR3 protein: CASSLNSGTETQYF. For the CDR3, the DNA is TGTGCCAGCAGCTTAAACAGCGGGACAGAGACCCAGTACTTC.

CDR3 region: CASRSKINNEQFF. The CDR3, as DNA: TGCGCCAGCAGATCAAAAATTAACAATGAGCAGTTCTTC. The rearrangement joins TRBV5-1 to TRBJ2-1; D is unclear. Trimming removed 5 bases at V and 5 bases at J, with 11 bases between. This CDR3 is built from 13 residues. CDR1 and CDR2 from the germline V gene are SGHRS and YFSETQ.